What follows is one T cell receptor beta chain and its context. What this receptor recognizes is not known. No base quality information exists; no much larger clone differs at one position. Sequences MDHEN (CDR1) and SYDVKM (CDR2) are obtained from the germline V gene. Taken from cysteine to phenylalanine, the CDR3 has 16 residues. Just the 48-base CDR3 DNA is kept, in frame starting at base 1. Trimmed from V: 5 bases; trimmed from J: 1 base; junction bases lacking a gene match: 7. This record comes from a study of blood T cell repertoires in COVID-19 (dated by TCRdb to the early 2020s). Notes on the research overall: Collaborator samples came from the United States, Italy and Spain and covered acute and convalescent phases of COVID-19. The material from the prospective study consisted of cDNA or gDNA derived from T cells, B-cell-depleted T cells, or PBMCs. The dataset comprised deeply sampled blood TCRbeta repertoires from subjects exposed to, actively infected with, or recovered from COVID-19. The repertoires were released in a freely available public database intended as a resource for research on the immune response to SARS-CoV-2. The samples were drawn from two sources: the first 160 participants of the ongoing ImmuneRACE study, and 1,200 or so subjects contributed by 6 global collaborators. Nearly every sample came with metadata listing a de-identified subject ID, COVID-19 status, age in years and sex. HLA class I and class II types, where available, came from metadata supplied by the sample provider rather than from assay-based typing.

Enrolling through a virtual design, the prospective study's participants ranged in age from roughly 18 to 89 years and lived across roughly 23 United States geographic areas. In the prospective study, cohorts were assigned on the basis of participant-reported clinical history obtained from a screening survey and a study questionnaire. Recovered participants in ImmuneRACE Cohort 3 were defined as having two consecutive negative NP/OP PCR tests, clearance from a healthcare professional, or resolution of symptoms. Mobile phlebotomists in the prospective study collected whole blood, serum and a nasopharyngeal or oropharyngeal swab from every participant. Prospective study participants could optionally give additional blood draws and questionnaires over an approximately two-month period. Blood samples from the prospective study were shipped frozen or at room temperature prior to DNA extraction. Overall results and qualifications from the work: The quantity of clinical and demographic metadata differed by source and by participant and was supplied without curation.

TCRbeta CDR3 regions were amplified from genomic DNA using the immunoSEQ Assay, a bias-controlled multiplex PCR. Regarding the original processing steps: Nucleated cell counts per sample were estimated from amplification of reference gene primers within the assay. To quantify the absolute abundance of each unique TCRbeta CDR3 rearrangement, sequence reads were collapsed and filtered. For each sample, productive Simpson clonality was calculated as the square root of Simpson's diversity index over productive rearrangements. In TCRdb, the immuneACCESS table is reduced to in-frame sequences with V and J assigned. These tables do not hold every clone; where another copy was compared, an unresolved V gene accounts for under half, and the others remain unexplained. V and J calls plus clone size are reproduced from that table; the DNA served to infer D and trimming. The sample table holds 150,000 to 200,000 clones, of which 75% to 85% were seen once. 3% to 4% of the sample belongs to the ten largest clones.

Recombination connected TRBV28 to TRBJ2-7; TRBD2 aligns with 11 central bases. The clonotype comes from a woman aged 55 to 70 who had recovered from COVID-19. Input material: PBMCs or T cells enriched from blood (not recorded which). The nucleotide sequence reads TGTGCCAGCAGTGCAAATCGACTAGCGGGATCCTACGAGCAGTACTTC. This yields the protein CASSANRLAGSYEQYF.